This TCR beta chain was captured in a study of response to subunit inactivated influenza vaccine. Study-level points and caveats: T cells newly recruited by each seasonal influenza vaccination are few, the authors suggested.

There are many counts of this clonotype. Its antigen is not identified. Germline CDR1 MGHDK, CDR2 SYGVNS. The CDR3 runs to 15 residues. Trimming pared 1 base from V and 7 bases from J, leaving 14 bases between. TCRdb re-analysed the RT-PCR reads in MiXCR, keeping a single row per CDR3 protein. The sample includes a few hundred thousand distinct CDR3 sequences, 20% to 25% of them seen just once. The chain employs TRBV25-1 and TRBJ1-5; D is perhaps TRBD1 (6 bases). The source of this sequence is a man between 45 and 75 years old who received an inactivated influenza vaccine. The sample consisted of PBMCs from blood, taken around 22 months after vaccination. The CDR3 DNA reads as TGTGCCAGCAGTGAATCCTCCCAGGGGCAGCAGCCCCAGCATTTT. Residues: CASSESSQGQQPQHF.